These 16 T cell receptor beta chains were sequenced from one sample in a study of T cell repertoires in cytomegalovirus infection. TCRdb itself ran the reads through MiXCR, one entry per CDR3 protein. The table records more than 650,000 distinct CDR3 sequences, roughly a third of them present only once. The specimen sequenced was PBMCs. These receptors originate from a human donor in good health (CMV status not recorded). Some clones in this sample may be carry-over from other donors' samples.

The rearrangement joins TRBV14 to TRBJ2-5; no clear D. Looked up from germline, CDR1 is SGHDN and CDR2 is FVKESK. The CDR3 extends over 13 amino acids. V was pared by 4 bases and J by 5 bases, with 11 bases between. The CDR3 nucleotides read TGTGCCAGCAGCCGGGCCGTGGGGGAGACCCAGTACTTC. Residues: CASSRAVGETQYF.

In its sample, this clonotype was seen a few times. The chain combines TRBV7-9 with TRBJ1-3; D may be TRBD1 (5 bases). This CDR3 comprises 15 residues. Germline assignment: CDR1 SEHNR and CDR2 FQNEAQ (reference sequence). The V gene lost 8 bases and the J gene lost 1 base, with 15 bases spanning the gap. Here the CDR3 DNA reads TGTGCCAGCCTGGAAAGGGGAATGTCTGGAAACACCATATATTTT. Protein product: CASLERGMSGNTIYF.

The chain joins TRBV7-6 to TRBJ1-6; tentative D call: TRBD1 (5 bases). The CDR3 covers 13 residues. Trimming took off 1 base at V and 9 bases at J, with 7 bases between the two ends. From germline, CDR1 is SGHVS and CDR2 FNYEAQ. The CDR3 nucleotides are TGTGCCAGCAGCTTAGGAGGGGTTTCACCCCTCCACTTT. Amino acid sequence: CASSLGGVSPLHF.

V usage is TRBV6-5 and J usage is TRBJ2-3, with 12 bases identical to TRBD2. There are 16 residues in the CDR3. With 0 bases clipped from V and 6 bases from J, the junction kept 4 bases outside the gene matches. Germline V gene sequence: CDR1 MNHEY, CDR2 SVGAGI. CDR3 protein: CASSYSGLAGPDTQYF. In nucleotides, the CDR3 is TGTGCCAGCAGTTACTCGGGACTAGCGGGCCCGGATACGCAGTATTTT.

As to this clonotype: One junction end does not reproduce the germline sequence, and a read error may be involved. The chain has TRBV5-3 and TRBJ2-1; TRBD2 agrees at 10 bases. TRBV5-3 is an open reading frame, and its role is uncertain. CDR3 length: 16 residues. CDR3 bases: TGTGCCAGCAGCTTGGAGGTGGGTAGCGGGAGGCCTGAGCAGTTCTTC. Translation: CASSLEVGSGRPEQFF.

On this clonotype itself: The germline gene is not matched at one end of the junction; a read error may be the cause. The rearrangement uses TRBV12-3 or TRBV12-4 and TRBJ2-1, with D perhaps matching TRBD1 (6 bases). The CDR3 length is 11 residues. This CDR3 is CASSAQGYLLF. CDR3 DNA: TGTGCCAGCAGTGCCCAGGGGTACCTTCTCTTC.

J is TRBJ2-5 and V is TRBV27, with D tentatively TRBD2 (6 bases). V lost 4 bases, J lost 2 bases, and 26 bases lay in between. CDR3 length equals 19 residues. CDR1 is MNHEY and CDR2 is SMNVEV in the germline V gene (reference sequence). CDR3 sequence reads: CASSSRGRGKGQSQETQYF. In nucleotides, the CDR3 is TGTGCCAGCAGTTCCCGAGGGCGGGGAAAAGGTCAGTCTCAAGAGACCCAGTACTTC.

This clonotype was detected only a few times. J is TRBJ1-6 and V is TRBV19; D ambiguous. This CDR3 has 15 amino acids. Looked up from germline, CDR1 is LNHDA and CDR2 is SQIVND (reference sequence). Trimming removed 0 bases from V and 4 bases from J, with 7 bases in between. CDR3 DNA: TGTGCCAGTAGTATAGAAGCCGTTTATAATTCACCCCTCCACTTT. Protein product: CASSIEAVYNSPLHF.

In its sample, this clonotype was seen once. Here the CDR3 omits its conserved ending phenylalanine or tryptophan, so a read error is the likely source. The chain couples TRBV12-3 or TRBV12-4 to TRBJ2-1; D tentatively fits TRBD1 or TRBD2 (6 bases each). This CDR3 contains 15 residues. Trimming stripped 8 bases from V and 6 bases from J, with 20 bases between. The CDR3 is CASRPGPGAFNEQFL. CDR3 in DNA: TGTGCCAGCCGTCCTGGGCCGGGGGCCTTCAATGAGCAGTTCTTA.

The chain is built from TRBV9 and TRBJ1-2; D gene unclear. The CDR3 extends over 13 amino acids. CDR1 is SGDLS and CDR2 is YYNGEE in the germline V gene. The V end lost 6 bases, the J end lost 1 base, and 10 bases lay between the germline ends. The CDR3: CASTREVNYGYTF. DNA of the CDR3: TGTGCCAGCACCCGAGAGGTTAACTATGGCTACACCTTC.

This clonotype was found a few times. The V gene is TRBV12-3 or TRBV12-4, the J gene TRBJ2-7; D perhaps matches TRBD1 (6 bases). The ends were cut back, 4 bases at V and 2 bases at J, with 12 bases in the middle. This CDR3 spans 14 amino acids. In nucleotides, the CDR3 is TGTGCCAGCAGTTCACAACAGGGCACCTACGAGCAGTACTTC. This translates into CASSSQQGTYEQYF.

This clonotype was counted many times. The genes are TRBV7-3 and TRBJ1-1; 7 bases align to TRBD1. Germline loops: CDR1 SGHTA, CDR2 FQGTGA. CDR3 length equals 16 residues. Trimming at V came to 5 bases and at J to 1 base, leaving 10 bases not matched to a gene. The CDR3: CASSRDSLSGNTEAFF. CDR3 coding DNA: TGTGCCAGCAGCAGGGACAGCCTTAGCGGGAACACTGAAGCTTTCTTT.

Worth noting for this clonotype: This may stem from a read error, because a much larger clone lies one nucleotide away. The gene calls are TRBV7-8 and TRBJ2-7; D is uncertain. CDR1 is SGHVS and CDR2 is FQNEAQ in the germline V gene. Trimming left V 2 bases short and J 1 base short, with 9 bases between. CDR3 size: 14 residues. The chain's CDR3 is CASSLYTDSYEQYF. The CDR3 nucleotides read TGTGCCAGCAGCTTATATACGGATTCCTACGAGCAGTACTTC.

J is TRBJ2-7 and V is TRBV29-1; TRBD1 matches at 10 bases. J gave up 5 bases and V 0 bases, and 7 bases lay outside the gene matches. The CDR3 sequence is 15 residues long. Germline CDR1 reads SQVTM; CDR2 reads ANQGSEA. The CDR3 bases are TGCAGCGTTGAAGATCAGGACAGGGGGTCCAACGAGCAGTACTTC. Residues: CSVEDQDRGSNEQYF.

In the case of this clonotype: This could be a read error, since a much larger clone is one nucleotide away. The J gene is TRBJ1-6, the V gene TRBV7-2; D not certain. The CDR3 has 15 residues. Germline V gene data show CDR1 as SGHTA and CDR2 as FQGNSA. The CDR3 region is CASSLMRAVNLPLHF. In DNA form, the CDR3 reads TGTGCCAGCAGCTTAATGCGGGCAGTGAATTTACCCCTCCACTTT. Using reference TRBV7-2 and TRBJ1-6 for the parts outside the CDR3, the full variable domain is GAGVSQSPSNKVTEKGKDVELRCDPISGHTALYWYRQSLGQGLEFLIYFQGNSAPDKSGLPSDRFSAERTGGSVSTLTIQRTQQEDSAVYLCASSLMRAVNLPLHFGNGTRLTVT.

The chain uses TRBV18 and TRBJ2-1; 11 bases are shared with TRBD2. The CDR3 consists of 15 residues. Germline V lookup: CDR1 KGHSH, CDR2 LQKENI. The V and J ends lost 6 bases and 4 bases, in that order; junction bases with no gene match: 5. The CDR3 DNA reads as TGTGCCAGCTCGGGGACTAGCGGATTTTACAATGAGCAGTTCTTC. It yields the protein CASSGTSGFYNEQFF. The complete variable domain, with remaining parts taken from reference TRBV18 and TRBJ2-1, reads NAGVMQNPRHLVRRRGQEARLRCSPMKGHSHVYWYRQLPEEGLKFMVYLQKENIIDESGMPKERFSAEFPKEGPSILRIQQVVRGDSAAYFCASSGTSGFYNEQFFGPGTRLTVL.